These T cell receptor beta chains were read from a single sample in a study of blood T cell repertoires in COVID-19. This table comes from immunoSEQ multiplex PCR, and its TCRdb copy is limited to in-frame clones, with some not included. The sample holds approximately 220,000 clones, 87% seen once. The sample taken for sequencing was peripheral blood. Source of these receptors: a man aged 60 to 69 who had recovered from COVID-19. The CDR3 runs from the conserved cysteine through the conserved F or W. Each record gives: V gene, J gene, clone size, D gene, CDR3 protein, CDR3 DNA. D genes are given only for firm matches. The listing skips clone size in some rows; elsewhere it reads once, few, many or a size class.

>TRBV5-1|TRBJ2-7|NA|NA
CASSWDNSYEQYF
TGCGCCAGCAGCTGGGACAACTCCTACGAGCAGTACTTC
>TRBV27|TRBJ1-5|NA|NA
CASSNRWGLQPQHF
TGTGCCAGCAGCAATAGATGGGGGCTTCAGCCCCAGCATTTT
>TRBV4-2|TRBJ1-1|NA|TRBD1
CASSLGQGGTEAFF
TGTGCCAGCAGCCTCGGACAGGGAGGAACTGAAGCTTTCTTT
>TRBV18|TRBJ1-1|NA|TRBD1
CASSPRTGNTEAFF
TGTGCCAGCTCACCTCGGACAGGAAACACTGAAGCTTTCTTT
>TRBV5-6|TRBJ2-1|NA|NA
CASSVGGSYNEQFF
TGTGCCAGCAGTGTCGGAGGCTCCTACAATGAGCAGTTCTTC
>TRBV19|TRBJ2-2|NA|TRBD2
CASSIRGDNGELFF
TGTGCCAGTAGTATCCGGGGGGATAACGGGGAGCTGTTTTTT
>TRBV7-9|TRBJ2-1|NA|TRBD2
CASSLAGVPHNEQFF
TGTGCCAGCAGCTTGGCGGGAGTTCCCCACAATGAGCAGTTCTTC
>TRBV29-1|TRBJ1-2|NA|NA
CSVEPGTDGYTF
TGCAGCGTTGAACCGGGAACGGATGGCTACACCTTC
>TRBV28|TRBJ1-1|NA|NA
CASSGREHTEAFF
TGTGCCAGCAGCGGTCGGGAGCACACTGAAGCTTTCTTT
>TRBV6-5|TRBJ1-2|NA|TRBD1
CASNLGQGDYGYTF
TGTGCCAGCAATCTTGGACAGGGGGACTATGGCTACACCTTC
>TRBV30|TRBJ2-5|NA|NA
CAWSAIPASFQETQYF
TGTGCCTGGAGCGCGATACCCGCTTCCTTCCAAGAGACCCAGTACTTC
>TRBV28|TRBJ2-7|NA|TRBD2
CASTKGGSGYEQYF
TGTGCCAGCACCAAGGGCGGGAGTGGCTACGAGCAGTACTTC
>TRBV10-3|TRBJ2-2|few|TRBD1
CASRGQGNTGELFF
TGTGCCTCCCGGGGACAGGGGAACACCGGGGAGCTGTTTTTT
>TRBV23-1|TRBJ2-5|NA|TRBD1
CASSHPGDRGLFGQETQYF
TGCGCCAGCAGCCATCCGGGGGACAGGGGTTTATTTGGCCAAGAGACCCAGTACTTC
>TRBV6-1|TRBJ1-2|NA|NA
CASSEFLTYGYTF
TGTGCCAGCAGTGAATTCCTAACCTATGGCTACACCTTC
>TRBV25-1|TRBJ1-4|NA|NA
CASSEGGREKLFF
TGTGCCAGCAGTGAGGGGGGTCGTGAAAAACTGTTTTTT
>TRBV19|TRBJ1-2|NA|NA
CATRDTVNYGYTF
TGTGCCACCCGGGACACCGTTAACTATGGCTACACCTTC
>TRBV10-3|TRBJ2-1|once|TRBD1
CAISESGGLRNEQFF
TGTGCCATCAGTGAGTCAGGGGGCCTAAGGAATGAGCAGTTCTTC
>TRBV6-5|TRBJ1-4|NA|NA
CASSPGRRINEKLFF
TGTGCCAGCAGTCCCGGGAGGCGGATTAATGAAAAACTGTTTTTT
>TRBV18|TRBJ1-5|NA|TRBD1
CASSRTGKIQPQHF
TGTGCCAGCTCACGGACAGGGAAGATACAGCCCCAGCATTTT
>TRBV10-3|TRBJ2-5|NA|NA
CAISESSGEETQYF
TGTGCCATCAGTGAGTCTTCGGGGGAAGAGACCCAGTACTTC
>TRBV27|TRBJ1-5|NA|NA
CASKGVNQPQHF
TGTGCCAGCAAGGGGGTCAATCAGCCCCAGCATTTT
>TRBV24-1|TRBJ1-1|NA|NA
CATSTGNTEAFF
TGTGCCACCAGTACTGGGAACACTGAAGCTTTCTTT
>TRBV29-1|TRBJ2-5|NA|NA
CSVSDRSQETQYF
TGCAGCGTTTCAGACAGGAGTCAAGAGACCCAGTACTTC
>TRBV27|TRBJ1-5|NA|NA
CASSPLLSQPQHF
TGTGCCAGCAGTCCCCTCCTTAGCCAGCCCCAGCATTTT
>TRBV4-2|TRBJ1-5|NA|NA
CASSQDSSNQPQHF
TGTGCCAGCAGCCAGGACTCTAGCAATCAGCCCCAGCATTTT
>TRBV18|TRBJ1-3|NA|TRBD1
CASSLGQGAENTIYF
TGTGCCAGCTCACTCGGGCAGGGGGCCGAAAACACCATATATTTT
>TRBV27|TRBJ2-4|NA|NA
CASSSRGTALNIQYF
TGTGCCAGCAGTTCCCGCGGGACAGCCCTTAACATTCAGTACTTC